These 24 T cell receptor beta chains were all obtained from the same sample, sequenced in a study of CD8+CD57+ T cells in acquired aplastic anemia. According to the study, genomic DNA was the template for TCR beta VDJ and CDR3 profiling. TCRdb re-analysed the reads in MiXCR, keeping a single row per CDR3 protein. The sample has around 290,000 distinct CDR3 sequences, approximately 60% seen once. Flow cytometry had shown expanded CD8+CD57+ cells in the patients chosen for sequencing. The sequencing sample was made of sorted CD4+, CD8+, or CD8+CD57+ T cells (not recorded which) from PBMCs. The receptor set was obtained from a human donor with aplastic anemia.

The rearrangement uses TRBV20-1 and TRBJ2-5, with 10 bases that match TRBD2. CDR3 length: 14 amino acids. V trimming: 6 bases; J trimming: 1 base; junction bases outside the gene matches: 5. From germline, CDR1 is DFQATT and CDR2 SNEGSKA (reference sequence). Here the CDR3 DNA reads TGCAGTGCCCATTGGACTAGCGGCCAAGAGACCCAGTACTTC. Encoded protein: CSAHWTSGQETQYF.

The J gene is TRBJ1-2, the V gene TRBV12-5, with D tentatively TRBD1 (5 bases). This CDR3 is 15 amino acids long. Germline CDR1 reads LGHNT; CDR2 reads FRNRAP. V was shortened by 6 bases and J by 1 base, with 15 bases between the two germline ends. CDR3 coding DNA: TGTGCTAGTGGCCCGCACCCTCAGGGTAACTATGGCTACACCTTC. Encoded protein: CASGPHPQGNYGYTF.

The V call is TRBV2, the J call TRBJ2-5; D not resolved. Trimming shortened V by 11 bases and J by 1 base, and 23 bases separated the two germline ends. The CDR3 length is 16 residues. Germline assignment: CDR1 SNHLY and CDR2 FYNNEI. This chain's CDR3 is CAYGDYNEQSQETQYF. The CDR3, as DNA: TGTGCCTATGGGGATTACAATGAGCAGTCCCAAGAGACCCAGTACTTC.

V and J are TRBV6-2 or TRBV6-3 and TRBJ2-2, with D possibly being TRBD2 (5 bases). The CDR3 contains 13 residues. Trimming cost V 2 bases and J 9 bases, with 10 bases left between them. Germline loops: CDR1 MNHEY, CDR2 SVGEGT. The DNA for the CDR3 is TGTGCCAGCAGTTACATCGGGGAACGGGAGCTGTTTTTT. It codes for CASSYIGERELFF.

This clonotype was seen once. It is likely a read error, because the conserved phenylalanine at the end of the CDR3 is missing. It is unclear where the CDR3 begins or ends on the DNA, so no DNA is shown, and the CDR3 is as TCRdb lists it. The V gene is TRBV20-1, the J gene TRBJ2-7. Germline CDR1 reads DFQATT; CDR2 reads SNEGSKA (reference sequence). The CDR3 length is 11 residues, termini included. The CDR3 sequence is CSARAAYEKYS.

This chain connects TRBV7-9 to TRBJ2-5; possibly TRBD2 for D (5 bases). This CDR3 spans 16 amino acids. V dropped 5 bases and J dropped 0 bases, with 16 bases sitting between them. The germline V gene has CDR1 SEHNR and CDR2 FQNEAQ (reference sequence). The CDR3 DNA sequence: TGTGCCAGCAGCCCCATTAGCGCACCGTACCAAGAGACCCAGTACTTC. Translation: CASSPISAPYQETQYF.

This clonotype was counted a single time. The V gene is TRBV19, the J gene TRBJ1-4, with 8 bases that match TRBD1. The CDR3 runs 14 residues. The germline V gene encodes CDR1 LNHDA and CDR2 SQIVND (reference sequence). V trimming: 3 bases; J trimming: 6 bases; junction bases outside the gene matches: 3. As DNA, the CDR3 is TGTGCCAGTAGTATGCCAGGGGGCGATGAAAAACTGTTTTTT. Amino acid sequence: CASSMPGGDEKLFF.

The rearrangement links TRBV6-1 to TRBJ2-3, with TRBD2 identical over 14 bases. V lost 1 base, J lost 6 bases, and 6 bases stayed unmatched. CDR1 and CDR2 (germline): MNHNS, SASEGT. The length of the CDR3 is 17 residues. CDR3 loop: CASSEGLAGGFLDTQYF. The CDR3 DNA reads TGTGCCAGCAGTGAAGGACTAGCGGGAGGGTTTCTGGATACGCAGTATTTT.

The chain employs TRBV5-6 and TRBJ2-7; D uncertain. This CDR3 has 13 amino acids. The germline CDR1 and CDR2 sequences are SGHDT and YYEEEE. The germline V and J ends were trimmed by 5 bases and 2 bases, with 11 bases remaining between them. The CDR3 loop reads CASRGSEAYEQYF. CDR3 nucleotide sequence: TGTGCCAGCAGGGGATCAGAGGCCTACGAGCAGTACTTC.

The rearrangement uses TRBV10-1 and TRBJ2-7, with a possible D match to TRBD1 (6 bases). The V gene's germline CDR1 is WNHNN and CDR2 SYGVQD (reference sequence). This CDR3 comprises 14 residues. V gave up 3 bases and J gave up 7 bases, with 16 bases separating them. The CDR3: CASSDWGPSGEQYF. Written as DNA, the CDR3 is TGCGCCAGCAGTGACTGGGGGCCCTCGGGGGAGCAGTACTTC.

The chain uses TRBV6-1 and TRBJ1-2; no firm D call. CDR1 is MNHNS and CDR2 is SASEGT in the germline V gene. This CDR3 comprises 12 residues. V lost 6 bases to trimming and J lost 6 bases, with 11 bases between them. The CDR3 DNA is TGTGCCAGCAGCCCTTCACAAAATGGCTACACCTTC. Its translation: CASSPSQNGYTF.

The chain uses TRBV15 and TRBJ2-3; 7 bases are shared with TRBD1. Germline V gene lookup returns CDR1 LNHNV and CDR2 YYDKDF (reference sequence). V gave up 5 bases and J gave up 3 bases; unmatched junction bases: 8. CDR3 length: 15 residues. The CDR3 reads CATSGRQGLTDTQYF. CDR3 sequence (DNA): TGTGCCACCAGCGGTAGACAGGGATTAACAGATACGCAGTATTTT.

As for this clonotype: The junction shows a germline mismatch at one end, possibly a read error. J is TRBJ1-6 and V is TRBV20-1; D perhaps matches TRBD1 (6 bases). Germline assignment: CDR1 DFQATT and CDR2 SNEGSKA (reference sequence). The CDR3 length is 14 residues. The CDR3 is CSGKIGTNNPPLYF. CDR3 nucleotide sequence: TGCAGTGGAAAAATTGGGACAAATAATCCACCCCTCTACTTT.

The chain couples TRBV7-3 to TRBJ2-5, with TRBD1 as a possible D gene (6 bases). Germline assignment: CDR1 SGHTA and CDR2 FQGTGA. This CDR3 has 15 residues. V lost 3 bases and J 2 bases, leaving 13 bases between the germline ends. DNA of the CDR3: TGTGCCAGCAGCTTCTCCGGGACAAGGCAAGAGACCCAGTACTTC. This codes for CASSFSGTRQETQYF.

This clonotype was seen only once. V gene TRBV29-1 combines with J gene TRBJ2-7, with D possibly TRBD2 on 6 matching bases. Trimming removed 3 bases at V and 3 bases at J, with 9 bases between. The CDR3 has 12 amino acids. Germline CDR1 is SQVTM and CDR2 is ANQGSEA. Written as DNA, the CDR3 is TGCAGCGTTGAGACTAGGAACTACGAGCAGTACTTC. Its translation: CSVETRNYEQYF.

This chain connects TRBV29-1 to TRBJ2-1; TRBD2 aligns across 8 bases. CDR3 length: 14 amino acids. Germline loops: CDR1 SQVTM, CDR2 ANQGSEA. V shed 7 bases, J shed 5 bases, and the junction held 10 bases outside the gene matches. CDR3 sequence reads: CSATLAGQNNEQFF. The CDR3 region has the DNA TGCAGCGCCACTCTAGCGGGTCAGAACAATGAGCAGTTCTTC.

This clonotype was seen repeatedly, ten times or more. The chain joins TRBV6-5 to TRBJ2-2; maybe TRBD2 (5 bases). Trimming stripped 3 bases from V and 6 bases from J, with 14 bases between. CDR1 MNHEY and CDR2 SVGAGI come from the germline V gene. This CDR3 has 15 amino acids. The DNA for the CDR3 is TGTGCCAGCAGTTATTTCGGTGAGGGTCCCGGGGAGCTGTTTTTT. This gives the protein CASSYFGEGPGELFF.

V gene TRBV7-2 combines with J gene TRBJ1-3; the D is unclear. V was trimmed by 1 base and J by 5 bases, leaving 3 bases between them. CDR1 SGHTA and CDR2 FQGNSA come from the germline V gene. This CDR3 comprises 12 residues. This CDR3 reads CASSLDRNTIYF. The DNA for the CDR3 is TGTGCCAGCAGCTTAGATCGAAACACCATATATTTT.

V and J are TRBV12-3 or TRBV12-4 and TRBJ2-7; D is possibly TRBD1 (5 bases). The CDR3 consists of 13 residues. V shed 1 base and J shed 6 bases, with 10 bases lying between them. For the CDR3, the DNA is TGTGCCAGCAGTTTAGTAGGGGTCGCCGAGCAGTACTTC. This codes for CASSLVGVAEQYF.

This clonotype was recorded many times. This chain links TRBV3-1 with TRBJ2-7, with TRBD1 matching over 8 bases. The CDR3 is 14 residues long. Germline V gene sequence: CDR1 LGHDT, CDR2 YNNKEL (reference sequence). J gave up 2 bases and V 4 bases, and 4 bases lay outside the gene matches. This CDR3 is CASSRRTGPYEQYF. CDR3 nucleotide sequence: TGTGCCAGCAGCCGTCGGACAGGGCCCTACGAGCAGTACTTC.

Turning to this clonotype: One junction end disagrees with the germline gene, perhaps due to a read error. The J gene is TRBJ2-1, the V gene TRBV5-1; D possibly uses TRBD1 or TRBD2 (6 bases each). Germline CDR1 SGHRS, CDR2 YFSETQ. The CDR3 runs 15 residues. In DNA, the CDR3 is TGCGCCAGCAGCTTAGGGGGGTGGTCCTACAGTGAGCAGTTCTTC. Its translation: CASSLGGWSYSEQFF.

In this sample, this clonotype turned up once. The genes are TRBV5-6 and TRBJ1-1, with TRBD1 as a possible D gene (5 bases). The germline gives CDR1 SGHDT, CDR2 YYEEEE. CDR3 length: 13 residues. Trimming took off 4 bases at V and 1 base at J, with 8 bases between the two ends. The CDR3 spells CASSDGQNTEAFF. The CDR3 nucleotides read TGTGCCAGCAGCGACGGACAGAACACTGAAGCTTTCTTT.

The chain has TRBV7-6 and TRBJ1-1, with 9 positions matching TRBD1. This CDR3 is 16 amino acids long. V shed 4 bases and J 4 bases; nucleotides not matched to a gene: 10. Germline assignment: CDR1 SGHVS and CDR2 FNYEAQ. This CDR3 reads CASSSPGQGKGTEAFF. In DNA form, the CDR3 reads TGTGCCAGCAGCTCCCCGGGACAGGGTAAGGGCACTGAAGCTTTCTTT.

V usage is TRBV2 and J usage is TRBJ2-7; no definite D call. Trimming stripped 10 bases from V and 0 bases from J, with 13 bases between. The CDR3 sequence is 13 residues long. Germline CDR1 and CDR2: SNHLY and FYNNEI. The CDR3 DNA follows: TGTGCCATCTCGTTTGAGCCCTCCTACGAGCAGTACTTC. It is translated as CAISFEPSYEQYF.